This TCR beta chain was observed in a study of T cells after yellow fever vaccination. CDR1 and CDR2 from the germline V gene are LGHNA and YSLEER. The CDR3 consists of 15 residues. V was pared by 4 bases and J by 2 bases, with 11 bases between. TCRdb independently ran MiXCR on the 5' RACE reads; one entry per CDR3 protein. The data contain about 260,000 distinct CDR3 sequences, around 5.2% of them singletons. The V and J genes are TRBV4-3 and TRBJ2-2; TRBD2 might be the D (5 bases). Specimen: CD4+ T cells sorted from PBMCs, collected on the day of the yellow fever booster vaccination. This TCR was recovered from a man younger than 30 who received the YFV17D yellow fever vaccine. The CDR3 reads CASSRGLTNTGELFF. For the CDR3, the DNA is TGCGCCAGCAGCCGAGGACTGACTAACACCGGGGAGCTGTTTTTT.